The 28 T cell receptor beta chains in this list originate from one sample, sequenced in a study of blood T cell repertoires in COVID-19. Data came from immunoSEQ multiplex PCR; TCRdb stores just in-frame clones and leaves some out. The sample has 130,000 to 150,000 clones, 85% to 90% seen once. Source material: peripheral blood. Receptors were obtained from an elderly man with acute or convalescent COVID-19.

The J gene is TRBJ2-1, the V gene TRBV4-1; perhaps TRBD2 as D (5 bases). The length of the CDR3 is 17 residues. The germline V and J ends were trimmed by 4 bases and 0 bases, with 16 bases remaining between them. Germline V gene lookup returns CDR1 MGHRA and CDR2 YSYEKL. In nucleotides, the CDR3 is TGCGCCAGCAGCCCGAAACGAGGACTGAGCTCCTACAATGAGCAGTTCTTC. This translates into CASSPKRGLSSYNEQFF.

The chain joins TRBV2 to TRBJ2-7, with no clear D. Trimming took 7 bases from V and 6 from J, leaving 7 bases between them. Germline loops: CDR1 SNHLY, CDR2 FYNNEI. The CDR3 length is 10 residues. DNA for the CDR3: TGTGCCAGCAAATCGGTCGAGCAGTACTTC. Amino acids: CASKSVEQYF.

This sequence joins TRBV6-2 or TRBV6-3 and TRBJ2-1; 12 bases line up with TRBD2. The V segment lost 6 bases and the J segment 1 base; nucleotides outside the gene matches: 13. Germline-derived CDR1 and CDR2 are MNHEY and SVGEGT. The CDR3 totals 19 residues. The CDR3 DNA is TGTGCCAGCAGCCTACTGGGGCTAGCGGGGGGGCCATCCTACAATGAGCAGTTCTTC. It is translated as CASSLLGLAGGPSYNEQFF.

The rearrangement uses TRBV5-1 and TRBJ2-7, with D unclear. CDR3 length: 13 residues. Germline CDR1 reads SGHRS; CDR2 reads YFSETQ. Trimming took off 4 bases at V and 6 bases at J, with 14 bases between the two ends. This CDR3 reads CASSPDIGSEQYF. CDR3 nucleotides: TGCGCCAGCAGCCCCGACATCGGATCCGAGCAGTACTTC. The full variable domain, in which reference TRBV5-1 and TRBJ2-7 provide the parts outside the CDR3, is KAGVTQTPRYLIKTRGQQVTLSCSPISGHRSVSWYQQTPGQGLQFLFEYFSETQRNKGNFPGRFSGRQFSNSRSEMNVSTLELGDSALYLCASSPDIGSEQYFGPGTRLTVT.

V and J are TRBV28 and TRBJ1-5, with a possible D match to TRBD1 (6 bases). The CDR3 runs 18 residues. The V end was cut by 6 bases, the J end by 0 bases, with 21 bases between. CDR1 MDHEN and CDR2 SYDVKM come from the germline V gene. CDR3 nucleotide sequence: TGTGCCAGCAGCCCCCCACAGGGACCGGGGTATAGCAATCAGCCCCAGCATTTT. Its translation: CASSPPQGPGYSNQPQHF.

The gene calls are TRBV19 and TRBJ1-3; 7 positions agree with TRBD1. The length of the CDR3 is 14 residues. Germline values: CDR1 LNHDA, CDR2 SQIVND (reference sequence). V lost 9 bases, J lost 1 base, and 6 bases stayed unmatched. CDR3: CASQPDRSGNTIYF. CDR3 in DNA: TGTGCCAGCCAACCGGACAGGTCTGGAAACACCATATATTTT.

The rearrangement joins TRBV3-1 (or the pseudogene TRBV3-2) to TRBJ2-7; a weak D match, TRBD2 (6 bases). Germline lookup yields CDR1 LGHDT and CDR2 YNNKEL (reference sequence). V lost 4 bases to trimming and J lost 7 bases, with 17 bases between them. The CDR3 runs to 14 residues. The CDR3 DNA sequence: TGTGCCAGCAGCCCGAACCCGGCAGGGAGGGAGCAGTACTTC. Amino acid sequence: CASSPNPAGREQYF.

The CDR3 DNA sequence: TGTGCCAGCAGGGAACAGGGTGCCGGGGAGCTGTTTTTT. Its protein product is CASREQGAGELFF. This chain joins TRBV2 and TRBJ2-2; tentative D call: TRBD1 (6 bases). V was pared by 6 bases and J by 6 bases, with 11 bases between. From germline, CDR1 is SNHLY and CDR2 FYNNEI. This CDR3 is 13 amino acids long.

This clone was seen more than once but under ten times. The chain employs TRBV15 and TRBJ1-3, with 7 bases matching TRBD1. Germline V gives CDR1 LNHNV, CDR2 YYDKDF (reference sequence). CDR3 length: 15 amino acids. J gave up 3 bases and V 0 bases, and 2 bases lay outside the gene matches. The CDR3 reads CATSREGQSGNTIYF. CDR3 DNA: TGTGCCACCAGCAGAGAGGGACAGAGTGGAAACACCATATATTTT.

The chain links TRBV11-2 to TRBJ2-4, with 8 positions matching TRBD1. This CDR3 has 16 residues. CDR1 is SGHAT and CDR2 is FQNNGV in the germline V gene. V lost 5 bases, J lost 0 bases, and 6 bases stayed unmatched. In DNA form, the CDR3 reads TGTGCCAGCAGCCCCAGGGGGCCAATAGCCAAAAACATTCAGTACTTC. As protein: CASSPRGPIAKNIQYF.

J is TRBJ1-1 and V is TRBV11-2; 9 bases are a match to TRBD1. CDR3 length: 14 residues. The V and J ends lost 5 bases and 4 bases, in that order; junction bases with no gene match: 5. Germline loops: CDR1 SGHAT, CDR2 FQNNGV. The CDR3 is CASSGQGTSTEAFF. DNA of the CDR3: TGTGCCAGCAGCGGACAGGGGACAAGCACTGAAGCTTTCTTT.

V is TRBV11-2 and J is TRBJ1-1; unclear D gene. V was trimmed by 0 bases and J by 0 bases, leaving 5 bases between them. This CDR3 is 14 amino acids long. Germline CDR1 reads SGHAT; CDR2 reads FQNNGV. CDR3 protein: CASSLDGLNTEAFF. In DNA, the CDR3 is TGTGCCAGCAGCTTAGATGGCTTGAACACTGAAGCTTTCTTT.

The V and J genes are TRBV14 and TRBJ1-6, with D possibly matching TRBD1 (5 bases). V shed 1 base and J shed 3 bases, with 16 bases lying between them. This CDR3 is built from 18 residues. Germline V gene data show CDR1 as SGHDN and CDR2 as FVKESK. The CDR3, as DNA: TGTGCCAGCAGCCAAGGGAGGCGGGGGGTCTTCTATAATTCACCCCTCCACTTT. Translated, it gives CASSQGRRGVFYNSPLHF.

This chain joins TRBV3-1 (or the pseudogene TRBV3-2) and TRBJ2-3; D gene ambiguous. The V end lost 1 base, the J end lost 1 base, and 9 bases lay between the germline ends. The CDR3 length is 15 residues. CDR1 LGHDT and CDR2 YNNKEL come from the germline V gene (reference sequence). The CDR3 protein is CASSQGTLGTDTQYF. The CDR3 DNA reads TGTGCCAGCAGCCAAGGAACTCTGGGCACAGATACGCAGTATTTT.

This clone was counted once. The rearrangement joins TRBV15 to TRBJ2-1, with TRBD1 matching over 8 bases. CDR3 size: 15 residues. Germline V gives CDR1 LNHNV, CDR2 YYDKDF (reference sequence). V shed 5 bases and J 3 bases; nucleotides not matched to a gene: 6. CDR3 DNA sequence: TGTGCCACCAGCCCTAACAGGGGGGTCTACAATGAGCAGTTCTTC. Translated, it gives CATSPNRGVYNEQFF.

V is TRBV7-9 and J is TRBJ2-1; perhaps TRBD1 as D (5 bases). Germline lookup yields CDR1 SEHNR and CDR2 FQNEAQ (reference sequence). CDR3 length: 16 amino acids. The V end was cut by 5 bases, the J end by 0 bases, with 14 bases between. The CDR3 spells CASSRSHRSSYNEQFF. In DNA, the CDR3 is TGTGCCAGCAGCCGATCCCACAGGAGCTCCTACAATGAGCAGTTCTTC.

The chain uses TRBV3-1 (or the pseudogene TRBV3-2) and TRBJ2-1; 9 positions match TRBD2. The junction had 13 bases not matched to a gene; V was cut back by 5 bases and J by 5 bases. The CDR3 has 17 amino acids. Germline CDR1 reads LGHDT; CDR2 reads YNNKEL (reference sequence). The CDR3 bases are TGTGCCAGCAGCTCCCTCAGCGGGGGGAAACGAAACAATGAGCAGTTCTTC. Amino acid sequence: CASSSLSGGKRNNEQFF.

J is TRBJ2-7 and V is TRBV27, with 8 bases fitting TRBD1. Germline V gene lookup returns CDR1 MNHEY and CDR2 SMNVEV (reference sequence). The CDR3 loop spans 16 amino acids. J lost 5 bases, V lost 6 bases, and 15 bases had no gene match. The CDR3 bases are TGTGCCAGCAGAGCCGCCGGGACAGGAAGGGGCAACGAGCAGTACTTC. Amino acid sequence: CASRAAGTGRGNEQYF.

The CDR3 loop is CASSEESTVAGELFF. In DNA form, the CDR3 reads TGTGCCAGCAGTGAAGAGTCAACCGTAGCCGGGGAGCTGTTTTTT. This chain uses TRBV6-1 with TRBJ2-2; no definite D call. V was cut by 1 base and J by 6 bases, with 12 bases left in between. The CDR3 totals 15 residues. Per germline, CDR1 MNHNS and CDR2 SASEGT.

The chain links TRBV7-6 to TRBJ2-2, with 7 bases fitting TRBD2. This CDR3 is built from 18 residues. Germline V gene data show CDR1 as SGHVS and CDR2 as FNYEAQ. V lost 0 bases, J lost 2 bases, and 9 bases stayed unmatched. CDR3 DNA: TGTGCCAGCAGCTTAGCGTTGAGAGGGACTACTAACACCGGGGAGCTGTTTTTT. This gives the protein CASSLALRGTTNTGELFF.

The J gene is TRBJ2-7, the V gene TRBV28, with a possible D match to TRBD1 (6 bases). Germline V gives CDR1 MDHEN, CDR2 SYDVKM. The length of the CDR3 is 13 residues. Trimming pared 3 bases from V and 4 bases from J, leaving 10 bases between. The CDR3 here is CASSLDSRYEQYF. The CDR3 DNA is TGTGCCAGCAGTTTGGACAGCAGGTACGAGCAGTACTTC. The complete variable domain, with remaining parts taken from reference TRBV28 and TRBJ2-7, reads DVKVTQSSRYLVKRTGEKVFLECVQDMDHENMFWYRQDPGLGLRLIYFSYDVKMKEKGDIPEGYSVSREKKERFSLILESASTNQTSMYLCASSLDSRYEQYFGPGTRLTVT.

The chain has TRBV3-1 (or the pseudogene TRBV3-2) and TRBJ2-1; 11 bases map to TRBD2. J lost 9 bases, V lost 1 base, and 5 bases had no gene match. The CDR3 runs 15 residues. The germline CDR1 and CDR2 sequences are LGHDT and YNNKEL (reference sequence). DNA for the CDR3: TGTGCCAGCAGCCAAGTCGCTAGCGGGGGGTCTGAGCAGTTCTTC. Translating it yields CASSQVASGGSEQFF.

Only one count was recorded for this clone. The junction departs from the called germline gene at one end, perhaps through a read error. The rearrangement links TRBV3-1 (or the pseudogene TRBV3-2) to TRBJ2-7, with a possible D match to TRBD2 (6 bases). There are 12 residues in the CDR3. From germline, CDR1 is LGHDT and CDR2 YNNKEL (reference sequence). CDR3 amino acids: CASSPQAGPEQF. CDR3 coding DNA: TGTGCCAGCAGCCCCCAGGCGGGGCCGGAACAGTTC.

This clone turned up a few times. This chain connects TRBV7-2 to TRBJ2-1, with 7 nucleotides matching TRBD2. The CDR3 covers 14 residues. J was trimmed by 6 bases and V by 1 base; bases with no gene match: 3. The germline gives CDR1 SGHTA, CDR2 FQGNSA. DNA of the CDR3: TGTGCCAGCAGCTTAGGTCGGACTAGCAATGAGCAGTTCTTC. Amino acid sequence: CASSLGRTSNEQFF. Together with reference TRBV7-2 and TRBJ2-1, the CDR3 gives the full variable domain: GAGVSQSPSNKVTEKGKDVELRCDPISGHTALYWYRQSLGQGLEFLIYFQGNSAPDKSGLPSDRFSAERTGGSVSTLTIQRTQQEDSAVYLCASSLGRTSNEQFFGPGTRLTVL.

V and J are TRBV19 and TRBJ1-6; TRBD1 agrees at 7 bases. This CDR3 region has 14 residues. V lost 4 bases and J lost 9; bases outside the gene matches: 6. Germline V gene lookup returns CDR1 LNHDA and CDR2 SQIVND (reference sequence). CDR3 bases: TGTGCCAGTAGTACACAGGGGATGAGTTCACCCCTCCACTTT. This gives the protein CASSTQGMSSPLHF.

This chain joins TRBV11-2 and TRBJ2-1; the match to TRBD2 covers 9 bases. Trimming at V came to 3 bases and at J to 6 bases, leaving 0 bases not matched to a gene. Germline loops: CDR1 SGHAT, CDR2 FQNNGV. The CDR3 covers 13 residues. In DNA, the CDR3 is TGTGCCAGCAGCTTTAGCGGGAGCAATGAGCAGTTCTTC. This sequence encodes CASSFSGSNEQFF.

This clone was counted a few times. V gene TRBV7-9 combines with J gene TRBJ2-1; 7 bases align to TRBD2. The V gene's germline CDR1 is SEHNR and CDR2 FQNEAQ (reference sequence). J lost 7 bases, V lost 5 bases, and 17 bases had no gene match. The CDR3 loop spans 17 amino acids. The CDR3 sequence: CASSPLTGTTRANEQFF. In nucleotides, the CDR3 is TGTGCCAGCAGCCCCCTCACCGGGACTACTCGGGCAAATGAGCAGTTCTTC.

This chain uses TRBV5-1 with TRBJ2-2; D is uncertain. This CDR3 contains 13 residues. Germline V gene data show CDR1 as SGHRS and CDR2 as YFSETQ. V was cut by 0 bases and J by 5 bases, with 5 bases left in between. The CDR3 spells CASSLGATGELFF. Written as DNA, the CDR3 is TGCGCCAGCAGCTTGGGAGCGACCGGGGAGCTGTTTTTT. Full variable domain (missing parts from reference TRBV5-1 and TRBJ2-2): KAGVTQTPRYLIKTRGQQVTLSCSPISGHRSVSWYQQTPGQGLQFLFEYFSETQRNKGNFPGRFSGRQFSNSRSEMNVSTLELGDSALYLCASSLGATGELFFGEGSRLTVL.